This T cell receptor (beta chain) originates from a study of T cell responses to AZD1222 COVID-19 vaccine. Across the whole study: Pooling of second doses given at about 4 or about 12 weeks was done. Study observations and caveats: Females outnumbered males among donors, who were mostly white British; clonal diversity was possibly underestimated. In all cases, repertoires were sampled only after the peak T cell response.

The V gene's germline CDR1 is SEHNR and CDR2 FQNEAQ (reference sequence). V was shortened by 5 bases and J by 2 bases, with 15 bases between the two germline ends. The CDR3 length is 15 residues. Worth noting for this clone: Its target is unknown.

TCRdb's table, derived via immunoSEQ multiplex PCR, lists solely in-frame clones and lacks some. The table includes 130,000 to 150,000 clones, 85% to 90% detected once. This chain connects TRBV7-9 to TRBJ2-5; maybe TRBD1 (5 bases). The sequence was collected from an adult in good health. This material consisted of peripheral blood, taken on day 0 of AZD1222 vaccination. CDR3 nucleotide sequence: TGTGCCAGCAGCCTCCCCCTCGACAGACAAGAGACCCAGTACTTC. Translating gives CASSLPLDRQETQYF. The complete variable domain, with remaining parts taken from reference TRBV7-9 and TRBJ2-5, reads DTGVSQNPRHKITKRGQNVTFRCDPISEHNRLYWYRQTLGQGPEFLTYFQNEAQLEKSRLLSDRFSAERPKGSFSTLEIQRTEQGDSAMYLCASSLPLDRQETQYFGPGTRLLVL.